Listed below are T cell receptor beta chains from one sample, sequenced in a study of metastatic and nonmetastatic thyroid tumors. TCRdb re-processed the PCR reads through MiXCR. The data contain over 20,000 clones, 11% of them singletons. Sequenced: blood. The receptors derive from a female donor with papillary thyroid cancer or a benign thyroid nodule (not recorded which). Some clones in this sample may be carry-over from other donors' samples. CDR3s include the opening cysteine and the closing phenylalanine or tryptophan. The order of the fields is V gene, D gene, clone size, J gene, CDR3 DNA, CDR3 protein. D genes are given only for firm matches. Only some rows state a clone size, as once, few, many or a class for expanded clones.

>TRBV6-2/TRBV6-3|TRBD1|medium-sized|TRBJ2-7
TGTGCCAGCAGTCGACAGGGGCCCTCCTACGAGCAGTACTTC
CASSRQGPSYEQYF
>TRBV5-6|-|many|TRBJ1-1
TGTGCCAGCAGCCCTTCCGACCGAATGAACACTGAAGCTTTCTTT
CASSPSDRMNTEAFF
>TRBV5-4|-|-|TRBJ2-6
TGTGCCAGCAGTCGCGACGGTGGGGCCAACGTCCTGACTTTC
CASSRDGGANVLTF
>TRBV5-5|TRBD1|many|TRBJ2-3
TGTGCCAGCAGCTTTGGACAGGCAGATACGCAGTATTTT
CASSFGQADTQYF
>TRBV10-1|TRBD2|medium-sized|TRBJ2-7
TGCGCCAGCAGTGACCCTAGCGGGAGATTCAACGAGCAGTACTTC
CASSDPSGRFNEQYF
>TRBV27|-|-|TRBJ2-3
TGTGCCAGCAGTTTATCGATAACAGATACGCAGTATTTT
CASSLSITDTQYF
>TRBV19|TRBD1|many|TRBJ1-4
TGTGCCAGCCGGACAGGAGATGCAACTAATGAAAAACTGTTTTTT
CASRTGDATNEKLFF
>TRBV27|-|many|TRBJ2-1
TGTGCCAGCAGTTCGGGGGCCGGACTCCTCTCCTACAATGAGCAGTTCTTC
CASSSGAGLLSYNEQFF
>TRBV19|-|many|TRBJ2-3
TGTGCCAGTAGTATTTTTGGAGTGGATACGCAGTATTTT
CASSIFGVDTQYF
>TRBV28|TRBD2|-|TRBJ2-1
TGTGCCAGCAGGCTGGGGGGGAGCTCCTACAATGAGCAGTTCTTC
CASRLGGSSYNEQFF
>TRBV7-2|TRBD2|many|TRBJ2-7
TGTGCCAGCAGCCGTACGGCGGGAGATCGGTACGAGCAGTACTTC
CASSRTAGDRYEQYF
>TRBV7-9|-|many|TRBJ2-5
TGTGCCAGCAGCTTTGGCAGAGCCAAGACCCAGTACTTC
CASSFGRAKTQYF
>TRBV19|TRBD2|medium-sized|TRBJ2-1
TGTGCCACTCAAACCGGGACTAGCGGGAGTGATGAGCAGTTCTTC
CATQTGTSGSDEQFF
>TRBV20-1|-|many|TRBJ2-7
TGCAGTGTTTGGTCGGGGGGCGATAACGAGCAGTACTTC
CSVWSGGDNEQYF
>TRBV5-1|-|many|TRBJ2-5
TGCGCCAGCAGCTTGGACAGGGCCGGCGGGACCCAGTACTTC
CASSLDRAGGTQYF
>TRBV4-3|-|-|TRBJ2-7
TGCGCCAGCAGCCCCAGCGGGACAGGCGGCAACGAGCAGTACTTC
CASSPSGTGGNEQYF
>TRBV6-1|-|few|TRBJ2-2
TGTGCCAGCAGATGGCGGCTGAACACCGGGGAGCTGTTTTTT
CASRWRLNTGELFF
>TRBV6-2/TRBV6-3|TRBD1|many|TRBJ1-1
TGTGCCAGCAGCCCCGGGACAGTAATCAGGAACACTGAAGCTTTCTTT
CASSPGTVIRNTEAFF
>TRBV5-1|TRBD1|-|TRBJ2-1
TGCGCCAGCAGCAACCGGGACAGGGGAGGCAATGAGCAGTTCTTC
CASSNRDRGGNEQFF
>TRBV20-1|TRBD2|once|TRBJ2-2
TGCAGTGCTAGCGGTACCCCGGGACTAGCGGGAGAGGGGACCGGGGAGCTGTTTTTT
CSASGTPGLAGEGTGELFF
>TRBV4-1|-|many|TRBJ1-3
TGCGCCAGCAGCCCGGACCAACGGAGGGACACCATATATTTT
CASSPDQRRDTIYF
>TRBV11-1|TRBD1|many|TRBJ1-3
TGTGCCAGCAGCGGGACAGGAAGGTTCTCTGGAAACACCATATATTTT
CASSGTGRFSGNTIYF
>TRBV6-4|-|many|TRBJ2-1
TGTGCCAGCAGCCCGACAGGAAGCTCCTACAATGAGCAGTTCTTC
CASSPTGSSYNEQFF
>TRBV12-3/TRBV12-4|-|medium-sized|TRBJ2-5
TGTGCCAGCAGTTTGGGCGCAGCGACCCAGTACTTC
CASSLGAATQYF
>TRBV3-1|TRBD2|many|TRBJ2-2
TGTGCCAGCAGCCGGACTAGCGGGAGTAGAACCGGGGAGCTGTTTTTT
CASSRTSGSRTGELFF
>TRBV6-2/TRBV6-3|TRBD2|few|TRBJ2-7
TGTGCCAGCAGTCTCCAGGGAGGGGTCTCCGAGCAGTACTTC
CASSLQGGVSEQYF
>TRBV2|TRBD2|many|TRBJ2-7
TGTGCCAGCGAGGGGACTAGCGGAACCTTCTACGAGCAGTACTTC
CASEGTSGTFYEQYF
>TRBV19|TRBD2|many|TRBJ2-2
TGTGCCAGTAGCCCTGGGTGGGGAGGGAGAAACACCGGGGAGCTGTTTTTT
CASSPGWGGRNTGELFF
>TRBV14|TRBD2|-|TRBJ2-5
TGTGCCAGCAGCCAACACCGAGCGGGAGGACAAGAGACCCAGTACTTC
CASSQHRAGGQETQYF
>TRBV6-1|-|medium-sized|TRBJ2-7
TGTGCCAGCAGTTTGCGGACCGGCGGTACCTACGAGCAGTACTTC
CASSLRTGGTYEQYF
>TRBV5-1|TRBD1|many|TRBJ1-6
TGCGCCACCTCGACAGGGCATGGCTATAATTCACCCCTCCACTTT
CATSTGHGYNSPLHF
>TRBV30|-|many|TRBJ1-5
TGTGCCTGGAGCAAGGGGCTCCAGCCCCAGCATTTT
CAWSKGLQPQHF
>TRBV28|-|-|TRBJ1-6
TGTGCCAGCAGCTTCGGGCCCTATAATTCACCCCTCCACTTT
CASSFGPYNSPLHF
>TRBV2|-|-|TRBJ2-3
TGTGCCAGCAGTACCTCGGAAAGGGAGAGAACAGATACGCAGTATTTT
CASSTSERERTDTQYF
>TRBV7-2|-|many|TRBJ2-5
TGTGCCAGCAGCCGAGGACTGGAGGCTTATGAGACCCAGTACTTC
CASSRGLEAYETQYF
>TRBV4-2|-|many|TRBJ2-1
TGTGCCAGCAGCCAAGATGGGGCAGGGGTCTACAATGAGCAGTTCTTC
CASSQDGAGVYNEQFF
>TRBV5-1|-|-|TRBJ1-2
TGCGCCAGCAGCTTAACTCAGTGGAAGGACTATGGCTACACCTTC
CASSLTQWKDYGYTF
>TRBV5-1|-|-|TRBJ2-1
TGCGCCAGCAGCATGTCGGAAGGGGTTAATGAGCAGTTCTTC
CASSMSEGVNEQFF
>TRBV10-2|-|many|TRBJ1-2
TGCGCCAGCAGTGAGGAGGGAAACTATGGCTACACCTTC
CASSEEGNYGYTF
>TRBV2|-|many|TRBJ2-5
TGTGCCAGCAGTTGGCCACCGGGACAACAAGAGACCCAGTACTTC
CASSWPPGQQETQYF
>TRBV3-1|-|many|TRBJ2-5
TGTGCCAGCAGCCAAGATGAGGGAGCATTCCAAGAGACCCAGTACTTC
CASSQDEGAFQETQYF
>TRBV11-2|-|-|TRBJ2-6
TGTGCCAGCAGCTTAGTCCCGACGGCCTATGGGGCCAACGTCCTGACTTTC
CASSLVPTAYGANVLTF
>TRBV3-1|TRBD2|few|TRBJ2-2
TGTGCCAGCAGCCTTACCGGGACTAGCGGGATTGGTGGTGTCGGGGAGCTGTTTTTT
CASSLTGTSGIGGVGELFF
>TRBV5-1|-|many|TRBJ2-7
TGCGCCAGCAGCTTGGCCCTTCAACAAGGGCGTGAGCAGTACTTC
CASSLALQQGREQYF
>TRBV28|-|-|TRBJ2-6
TGTGCCAGCAGACCTATTAAGGGGCGGCCCTCTGGGGCCAACGTCCCGACTTTC
CASRPIKGRPSGANVPTF
>TRBV20-1|-|many|TRBJ2-5
TGCAGTGCCTCCTCGGGAGCGGAGACCCAGTACTTC
CSASSGAETQYF
>TRBV5-1|-|many|TRBJ2-7
TGCGCCAGCAAAAAGGGGTCAGTTTACGAGCAGTACTTC
CASKKGSVYEQYF
>TRBV19|-|many|TRBJ2-3
TGTGCCAGTGGGGTGGGACTGGAAAACACAGATACGCAGTATTTT
CASGVGLENTDTQYF
>TRBV10-2|-|many|TRBJ1-1
TGCGCCAGCAGTGAATGGGGCAGGGGAGTGAACACTGAAGCTTTCTTT
CASSEWGRGVNTEAFF
>TRBV30|-|many|TRBJ2-1
TGTGCCTGGAGTCCCCGACGAATAAATGAGCAGTTCTTC
CAWSPRRINEQFF
>TRBV5-4|-|many|TRBJ1-4
TGTGCCAGCAGCTTTAATAGGGGCCTTAATGAAAAACTGTTTTTT
CASSFNRGLNEKLFF
>TRBV20-1|-|many|TRBJ2-1
TGCAGTGCTAGAGATCTAGGAGGGGTCTACAATGAGCAGTTCTTC
CSARDLGGVYNEQFF
>TRBV28|-|many|TRBJ2-3
TGTGCCACTTCGAGGGCAGATACGCAGTATTTT
CATSRADTQYF